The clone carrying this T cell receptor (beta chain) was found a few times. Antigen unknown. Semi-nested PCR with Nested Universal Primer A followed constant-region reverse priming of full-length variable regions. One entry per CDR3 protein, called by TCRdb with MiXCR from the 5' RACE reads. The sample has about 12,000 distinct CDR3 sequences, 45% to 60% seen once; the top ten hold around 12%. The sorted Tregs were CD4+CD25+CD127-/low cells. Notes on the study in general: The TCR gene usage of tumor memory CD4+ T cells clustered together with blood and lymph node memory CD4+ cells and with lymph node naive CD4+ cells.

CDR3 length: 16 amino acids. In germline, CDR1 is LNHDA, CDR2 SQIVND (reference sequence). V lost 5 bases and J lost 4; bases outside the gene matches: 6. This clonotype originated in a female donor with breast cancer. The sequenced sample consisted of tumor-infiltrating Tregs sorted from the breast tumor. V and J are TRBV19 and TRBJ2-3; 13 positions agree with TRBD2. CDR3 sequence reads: CASSLRTSGRSDTQYF. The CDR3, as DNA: TGTGCCAGTAGTCTCCGGACTAGCGGGAGATCAGATACGCAGTATTTT.